The 26 T cell receptor beta chains below come from one sample, sequenced in a study of blood T cells in healthy people across ages. Combining a sample-barcoded 5' primer with a J-beta primer mix, a second PCR ran for 7 to 11 cycles. TCRdb reanalysed the 5' RACE reads using MiXCR and keeps one entry per CDR3 protein. The sample has 600,000 to 1,000,000 distinct CDR3 sequences, roughly 25% seen once. A further study also used this sample, focusing on T cells of mothers and their children.

Sequencing was done on a sample of blood. The receptors stem from a boy younger than 18 in good health.

This CDR3 reads CASSQEAGLVKNIQYF. DNA of the CDR3: TGCGCCAGCAGCCAAGAGGCAGGTTTGGTGAAAAACATTCAGTACTTC. The chain links TRBV4-3 to TRBJ2-4; D call uncertain. The V gene lost 0 bases and the J gene lost 4 bases, with 13 bases spanning the gap. The germline V gene has CDR1 LGHNA and CDR2 YSLEER. The CDR3 consists of 16 residues.

This clonotype showed up just a few times. V is TRBV29-1 and J is TRBJ2-3; TRBD1 matches at 7 bases. Germline CDR1 reads SQVTM; CDR2 reads ANQGSEA. The CDR3 has 17 amino acids. Trimming at V came to 5 bases and at J to 0 bases, leaving 14 bases not matched to a gene. As DNA, the CDR3 is TGCAGCGTTTTGGGGGACAGAGAGCTTCCTAGCACAGATACGCAGTATTTT. It encodes CSVLGDRELPSTDTQYF.

The rearrangement joins TRBV4-3 to TRBJ1-4, with TRBD1 matching over 10 bases. Germline CDR1 and CDR2: LGHNA and YSLEER. The CDR3 runs 19 residues. J was trimmed by 7 bases and V by 0 bases; bases with no gene match: 14. The CDR3 here is CASSQDLGQGVGLSEKLFF. The CDR3 bases are TGCGCCAGCAGCCAAGATCTTGGACAGGGGGTCGGATTGAGTGAAAAACTGTTTTTT.

This clonotype was seen only a few times. This chain uses TRBV5-6 with TRBJ2-5; D might be TRBD2 (6 bases). The J call is uncertain, as TRBJ2-1 better fits the DNA end. CDR3 length: 14 amino acids. The germline gives CDR1 SGHDT, CDR2 YYEEEE. The DNA for the CDR3 is TGTGCCAGCAGCTTCCAAGCCGGGGGTAAGGAGCAGTTCTTC. The encoded protein is CASSFQAGGKEQFF.

In nucleotides, the CDR3 is TGTGCTAGTGGTTTGACCCCTATGCATGAGCAGTTCTTC. Amino acids: CASGLTPMHEQFF. The rearrangement uses TRBV12-5 and TRBJ2-1; D not resolved. The CDR3 loop spans 13 amino acids. CDR1 and CDR2 from the germline V gene are LGHNT and FRNRAP. Trimming removed 2 bases at V and 8 bases at J, with 10 bases between. The full variable domain, with the rest looked up from reference TRBV12-5 and TRBJ2-1, is DARVTQTPRHKVTEMGQEVTMRCQPILGHNTVFWYRQTMMQGLELLAYFRNRAPLDDSGMPKDRFSAEMPDATLATLKIQPSEPRDSAVYFCASGLTPMHEQFFGPGTRLTVL.

The rearrangement links TRBV20-1 to TRBJ1-6; D is ambiguous. V was trimmed by 3 bases and J by 0 bases, leaving 9 bases between them. The CDR3 consists of 15 residues. The germline gives CDR1 DFQATT, CDR2 SNEGSKA (reference sequence). In nucleotides, the CDR3 is TGCAGTGCTAGCGGCGGAAGCTCCTATAATTCACCCCTCCACTTT. Amino acid sequence: CSASGGSSYNSPLHF.

There are many counts of this clonotype. The chain recombines TRBV28 with TRBJ2-1, with D tentatively TRBD2 (5 bases). The germline gives CDR1 MDHEN, CDR2 SYDVKM. The CDR3 extends over 14 amino acids. Between the trimmed V and J ends, which lost 2 bases and 4 bases, there was a span of 9 bases. CDR3 amino acids: CASSLGGLYNEQFF. CDR3 DNA sequence: TGTGCCAGCAGTTTAGGCGGGTTGTACAATGAGCAGTTCTTC.

This sequence joins TRBV7-9 and TRBJ1-2, with D perhaps TRBD1 (6 bases). The V end lost 5 bases, the J end lost 7 bases, and 11 bases lay between the germline ends. This CDR3 has 12 amino acids. Germline CDR1 is SEHNR and CDR2 is FQNEAQ (reference sequence). This CDR3 reads CASSRGQPGYTF. The CDR3 DNA sequence: TGTGCCAGCAGCCGCGGACAGCCTGGCTACACCTTC. Based on the CDR3 plus reference TRBV7-9 and TRBJ1-2, the full variable domain is DTGVSQNPRHKITKRGQNVTFRCDPISEHNRLYWYRQTLGQGPEFLTYFQNEAQLEKSRLLSDRFSAERPKGSFSTLEIQRTEQGDSAMYLCASSRGQPGYTFGSGTRLTVV.

The rearrangement links TRBV18 to TRBJ2-7; D may match TRBD1 or TRBD2 (6 bases each). Germline assignment: CDR1 KGHSH and CDR2 LQKENI. Trimming took off 5 bases at V and 6 bases at J, with 11 bases between the two ends. This CDR3 has 12 residues. The CDR3 DNA sequence: TGTGCCAGCTCATGGGGGGCCGCCGAGCAGTACTTC. It yields the protein CASSWGAAEQYF.

V gene TRBV6-5 combines with J gene TRBJ2-4; D perhaps matches TRBD1 (5 bases). V was shortened by 8 bases and J by 0 bases, with 14 bases between the two germline ends. The germline gives CDR1 MNHEY, CDR2 SVGAGI. The CDR3 is made up of 15 amino acids. In nucleotides, the CDR3 is TGTGCCAGCTCCAGACAGCGTCTAGCCAAAAACATTCAGTACTTC. Translating gives CASSRQRLAKNIQYF.

This clonotype has at least ten counts. This sequence joins TRBV11-2 and TRBJ2-4; D might be TRBD1 (6 bases). Germline-derived CDR1 and CDR2 are SGHAT and FQNNGV. This CDR3 comprises 12 residues. The V end was cut by 2 bases, the J end by 7 bases, with 6 bases between. The CDR3 spells CASSLTGNIQYF. CDR3 nucleotide sequence: TGTGCCAGCAGCTTAACAGGGAACATTCAGTACTTC. Together with reference TRBV11-2 and TRBJ2-4, the CDR3 gives the full variable domain: EAGVAQSPRYKIIEKRQSVAFWCNPISGHATLYWYQQILGQGPKLLIQFQNNGVVDDSQLPKDRFSAERLKGVDSTLKIQPAKLEDSAVYLCASSLTGNIQYFGAGTRLSVL.

This clonotype was detected only a few times. Compared with germline, one end of the junction differs, possibly owing to a read error. This sequence joins TRBV2 and TRBJ2-5, with D perhaps TRBD2 (5 bases). This CDR3 is 16 amino acids long. Germline lookup yields CDR1 SNHLY and CDR2 FYNNEI. DNA of the CDR3: TGTACCAGCAGTGAAGGCCTAGCAAACGTTGTAGAGACCCAGTACTTC. It encodes CTSSEGLANVVETQYF.

Regarding this clonotype: The CDR3 does not end in the conserved phenylalanine or tryptophan, so this is likely a read error. This sequence joins TRBV10-3 and TRBJ1-1, with D possibly being TRBD1 (5 bases). Per germline, CDR1 ENHRY and CDR2 SYGVKD. Trimming pared 5 bases from V and 3 bases from J, leaving 16 bases between. This CDR3 has 15 residues. CDR3 nucleotides: TGTGCCATCAGTTACCAGGGTTGGGGCGACACTGAAGCTTTCGTT. Translation: CAISYQGWGDTEAFV.

This clonotype has more than one count but fewer than ten. V and J are TRBV7-9 and TRBJ2-1; TRBD1 or TRBD2 may be the D gene (5 bases each). This CDR3 has 15 residues. V gave up 5 bases and J gave up 7 bases, with 18 bases separating them. Germline CDR1 SEHNR, CDR2 FQNEAQ (reference sequence). The DNA for the CDR3 is TGTGCCAGCAGCCCCCCGGGGCCCCCCGAGAATGAGCAGTTCTTC. It translates to CASSPPGPPENEQFF.

The genes are TRBV28 and TRBJ1-4; D might be TRBD1 (5 bases). With 4 bases removed from V and 8 bases from J, the gap between germline ends came to 35 bases. CDR3 length: 21 amino acids. Germline lookup yields CDR1 MDHEN and CDR2 SYDVKM. DNA for the CDR3: TGTGCCAGCAGTTCCGCGGCCATGCGAAGAAGTCCCGGCAGGGCTTTCGAAAAACTGTTTTTT. This translates into CASSSAAMRRSPGRAFEKLFF.

The chain has TRBV20-1 and TRBJ1-1; no clear D gene. From germline, CDR1 is DFQATT and CDR2 SNEGSKA (reference sequence). This CDR3 has 9 residues. Trimming pared 5 bases from V and 3 bases from J, leaving 1 base between. The CDR3 reads CSADTEAFF. As DNA, the CDR3 is TGCAGTGCTGACACTGAAGCTTTCTTT.

The table lists this clonotype with a few counts. J is TRBJ2-3 and V is TRBV3-1; 9 bases map to TRBD2. Germline V gene sequence: CDR1 LGHDT, CDR2 YNNKEL (reference sequence). With 3 bases clipped from V and 4 bases from J, the junction kept 8 bases outside the gene matches. CDR3 length: 16 residues. The CDR3 protein is CASSQTGTSIADTQYF. CDR3 sequence (DNA): TGTGCCAGCAGCCAGACCGGGACTAGCATCGCAGATACGCAGTATTTT.

This clonotype has just a few counts. J is TRBJ2-5 and V is TRBV29-1, with a weak D call TRBD2 (7 bases). Germline lookup yields CDR1 SQVTM and CDR2 ANQGSEA. The V end was cut by 0 bases, the J end by 3 bases, with 14 bases between. The CDR3 sequence is 15 residues long. CDR3 in amino acids: CSVEDEGGNEETQYF. CDR3 bases: TGCAGCGTTGAAGATGAGGGGGGGAACGAAGAGACCCAGTACTTC.

The chain links TRBV10-3 to TRBJ2-1, with a weak D call TRBD2 (6 bases). The germline V and J ends were trimmed by 8 bases and 3 bases, with 11 bases remaining between them. Germline values: CDR1 ENHRY, CDR2 SYGVKD. The CDR3 spans 13 residues. This CDR3 reads CAISAGRYNEQFF. CDR3 coding DNA: TGTGCCATCTCGGCGGGACGCTACAATGAGCAGTTCTTC.

Only a few counts were recorded for this clonotype. The chain is built from TRBV5-1 and TRBJ2-5; maybe TRBD2 (6 bases). With the DNA end fitting TRBJ2-7 better, the J assignment may be wrong. Germline CDR1 reads SGHRS; CDR2 reads YFSETQ. The CDR3 is 15 residues long. Written as DNA, the CDR3 is TGCGCCAGCAGCTTGGATCCGGGACTCCAATACGAGCAGTACTTC. Amino acid sequence: CASSLDPGLQYEQYF.

This clonotype was observed a few times. The J gene is TRBJ2-3, the V gene TRBV20-1, with 9 bases identical to TRBD2. The CDR3 is made up of 21 amino acids. The V segment lost 1 base and the J segment 3 bases; nucleotides outside the gene matches: 23. Germline CDR1 DFQATT, CDR2 SNEGSKA (reference sequence). CDR3 sequence reads: CSARAQETQLLAGGPTDTQYF. In nucleotides, the CDR3 is TGCAGTGCTAGAGCACAAGAGACACAACTTCTGGCGGGAGGGCCGACAGATACGCAGTATTTT.

This chain links TRBV12-3 or TRBV12-4 with TRBJ2-1; the match to TRBD1 covers 8 bases. The CDR3 loop spans 15 amino acids. V was clipped by 6 bases and J by 9 bases; unmatched bases: 13. CDR3 residues: CASSPRDRLQGEQFF. Here the CDR3 DNA reads TGTGCCAGCAGCCCCCGGGACAGGCTTCAGGGTGAGCAGTTCTTC.

This clonotype was picked up one time. The genes are TRBV6-2 or TRBV6-3 and TRBJ1-1; D is uncertain. V was cut by 7 bases and J by 1 base, with 10 bases left in between. CDR1 and CDR2 (germline): MNHEY, SVGEGT. The CDR3 extends over 13 amino acids. This CDR3 is CASKARSNTEAFF. The DNA for the CDR3 is TGTGCCAGCAAGGCCCGTTCGAACACTGAAGCTTTCTTT.

This clonotype has a handful of counts. The rearrangement uses TRBV20-1 and TRBJ2-3, with 7 bases lining up with TRBD2. V shed 0 bases, J shed 5 bases, and the junction held 14 bases outside the gene matches. Germline V gene data show CDR1 as DFQATT and CDR2 as SNEGSKA (reference sequence). The CDR3 extends over 17 amino acids. The CDR3 here is CSARDRREGLRGDTQYF. Here the CDR3 DNA reads TGCAGTGCTAGAGATCGTAGGGAGGGGCTCAGAGGAGATACGCAGTATTTT.

This clonotype was counted only a few times. The chain recombines TRBV7-6 with TRBJ1-4, with D hard to call. This CDR3 is built from 14 residues. V shed 2 bases and J shed 6 bases, with 10 bases lying between them. In germline, CDR1 is SGHVS, CDR2 FNYEAQ. This chain's CDR3 is CASSLWSDHEKLFF. The CDR3 nucleotides are TGTGCCAGCAGCTTATGGTCGGATCATGAAAAACTGTTTTTT.

This clonotype was seen a few times. This chain links TRBV6-5 with TRBJ1-5; maybe TRBD1 (5 bases). Germline V gene sequence: CDR1 MNHEY, CDR2 SVGAGI. V lost 5 bases and J 6 bases, leaving 17 bases between the germline ends. The CDR3 extends over 15 amino acids. CDR3 in amino acids: CASSLSDAQGQPQHF. The CDR3 region has the DNA TGTGCCAGCAGTCTGTCGGACGCGCAGGGTCAGCCCCAGCATTTT.